This TCR beta chain was recovered during a study of shared clonotypes between healthy human individuals. Broader study findings: Researchers sampled blood only, noting tissue repertoires likely differ. With few donors, the genetic and exposure-history diversity represented was limited. Across several donors, naive CD4 shared roughly 5%, naive CD8 over 3%, memory CD4 approximately 2.5%, memory CD8 about 0.38%.

Only in-frame clones appear in the TCRdb table, and some are missing; sequencing was by immunoSEQ multiplex PCR. Found here are about 2.4 million clones, around 90% of them singletons; the top ten hold over 0.12%. On this clone itself: As yet, its antigen is unknown.

V lost 2 bases and J 3 bases, leaving 7 bases between the germline ends. The CDR3 sequence is 13 residues long. In germline, CDR1 is MGHDK, CDR2 SYGVNS. The receptor was isolated from a man younger than 35 in good health. The chain combines TRBV25-1 with TRBJ1-2; no reliable D call. The sequencing input was naive CD4+ T cells sorted from blood. The sample's subset: CD45RA+ positively selected. DNA of the CDR3: TGTGCCAGCAGTGAAACCGGGTACTATGGCTACACCTTC. It is translated as CASSETGYYGYTF.